One and the same sample provided the 20 T cell receptor beta chains below, sequenced in a study of OX40 agonist ivuxolimab in advanced cancers. Libraries were prepared by immunoSEQ multiplex PCR; TCRdb keeps only in-frame clonotypes and omits some of them. The table records 70,000 to 85,000 clones, approximately 80% of them present only once. Sequences were derived from CD4+ or CD8+ T cells sorted from blood, sampled in a trial of the OX40 agonist ivuxolimab. The receptors were gathered from an adult with an advanced solid tumor such as melanoma, head and neck, liver or kidney cancer.

The V call is TRBV5-8, the J call TRBJ1-5, with TRBD1 identical over 7 bases. Losses at the gene ends were 6 bases for V and 5 bases for J; bases not matched to a gene: 8. The CDR3 is made up of 14 amino acids. The germline gives CDR1 SGHTS, CDR2 YDEGEE. Written as DNA, the CDR3 is TGTGCCAGCATCAGGGGGACCCAGCATCAGCCCCAGCATTTT. This translates into CASIRGTQHQPQHF.

The chain links TRBV5-5 to TRBJ1-1; no reliable D call. This CDR3 region has 14 residues. V lost 2 bases to trimming and J lost 5 bases, with 13 bases between them. Germline V lookup: CDR1 SGHKS, CDR2 YYEKEE (reference sequence). The CDR3, as DNA: TGTGCCAGCAGCTTTTTGGGAGAGTGGACTGAAGCTTTCTTT. This sequence encodes CASSFLGEWTEAFF.

The rearrangement joins TRBV7-6 to TRBJ1-3; no firm D call. This CDR3 is 14 amino acids long. Germline-derived CDR1 and CDR2 are SGHVS and FNYEAQ. V was shortened by 1 base and J by 3 bases, with 7 bases between the two germline ends. CDR3: CASSLEGGGNTIYF. The CDR3 nucleotides read TGTGCCAGCAGCTTAGAGGGAGGTGGAAACACCATATATTTT.

J is TRBJ2-5 and V is TRBV9; D not certain. The CDR3 runs to 14 residues. The ends were cut back, 0 bases at V and 4 bases at J, with 10 bases in the middle. Germline V gene lookup returns CDR1 SGDLS and CDR2 YYNGEE. The CDR3 DNA reads TGTGCCAGCAGCGTAGGAGGTTATGTAGAGACCCAGTACTTC. Its protein product is CASSVGGYVETQYF.

The V call is TRBV19, the J call TRBJ1-1; D call uncertain. This CDR3 is 13 amino acids long. Per the germline V gene, CDR1 is LNHDA and CDR2 is SQIVND (reference sequence). V was pared by 8 bases and J by 0 bases, with 10 bases between. Here the CDR3 reads CASGTNLNTEAFF. The CDR3 coding sequence is TGTGCCAGTGGCACAAATTTGAACACTGAAGCTTTCTTT.

V and J are TRBV15 and TRBJ1-1; unclear D gene. Germline CDR1 is LNHNV and CDR2 is YYDKDF (reference sequence). Between the trimmed V and J ends, which lost 4 bases and 3 bases, there was a span of 15 bases. This CDR3 has 15 residues. CDR3 nucleotide sequence: TGTGCCACCAGCAAAGAAACCGGGCAGTACACTGAAGCTTTCTTT. Protein: CATSKETGQYTEAFF.

This clone was counted only a few times. The chain combines TRBV6-4 with TRBJ1-5, with D perhaps TRBD1 (6 bases). CDR1 is MRHNA and CDR2 is SNTAGT in the germline V gene. The CDR3 runs to 13 residues. Trimming removed 4 bases at V and 5 bases at J, with 9 bases between. The CDR3 protein is CASSGGGDQPQHF. For the CDR3, the DNA is TGTGCCAGCAGTGGAGGGGGGGATCAGCCCCAGCATTTT.

The chain has TRBV7-2 and TRBJ1-1; the D gene is possibly TRBD1 (6 bases). The CDR3 contains 15 residues. The germline V and J ends were trimmed by 6 bases and 0 bases, with 14 bases remaining between them. The germline V gene encodes CDR1 SGHTA and CDR2 FQGNSA. The CDR3 DNA is TGTGCCAGCAGGTCGAATACAGGGATGAACACTGAAGCTTTCTTT. This sequence encodes CASRSNTGMNTEAFF. The full variable domain, in which reference TRBV7-2 and TRBJ1-1 provide the parts outside the CDR3, is GAGVSQSPSNKVTEKGKDVELRCDPISGHTALYWYRQSLGQGLEFLIYFQGNSAPDKSGLPSDRFSAERTGGSVSTLTIQRTQQEDSAVYLCASRSNTGMNTEAFFGQGTRLTVV.

The chain recombines TRBV7-2 with TRBJ1-2; 11 positions match TRBD1. Germline CDR1 reads SGHTA; CDR2 reads FQGNSA. The J segment lost 6 bases and the V segment lost 5 bases, leaving 8 bases of the junction unmatched. The CDR3 extends over 15 amino acids. The CDR3 DNA follows: TGTGCCAGCAGCATCGGACAGGGGGCGTACCATGGCTACACCTTC. Translating it yields CASSIGQGAYHGYTF.

The chain links TRBV25-1 to TRBJ1-1; perhaps TRBD1 as D (5 bases). This CDR3 is built from 13 residues. In germline, CDR1 is MGHDK, CDR2 SYGVNS. Trimming took 10 bases from V and 4 from J, leaving 16 bases between them. In DNA form, the CDR3 reads TGTGCCACCGGTTGGGGGAAGGGCACTGAAGCTTTCTTT. Translating gives CATGWGKGTEAFF.

The rearrangement links TRBV5-4 to TRBJ1-2; D is possibly TRBD1 (5 bases). Germline values: CDR1 SGHNT, CDR2 YYREEE (reference sequence). V gave up 3 bases and J gave up 2 bases, with 17 bases separating them. The CDR3 is made up of 16 amino acids. CDR3 in DNA: TGTGCCAGCAGCTCAGGAGGGGCGTCAGGGAACTATGGCTACACCTTC. Its protein product is CASSSGGASGNYGYTF.

This clone was counted a few times. The chain recombines TRBV29-1 with TRBJ1-1; D might be TRBD1 (5 bases). Trimming shortened V by 4 bases and J by 3 bases, and 12 bases separated the two germline ends. CDR1 and CDR2 from the germline V gene are SQVTM and ANQGSEA. The CDR3 totals 13 residues. The CDR3: CSVGGYGYTEAFF. The CDR3, as DNA: TGCAGCGTTGGGGGGTACGGATACACTGAAGCTTTCTTT.

The genes are TRBV7-3 and TRBJ1-2, with TRBD1 identical over 7 bases. Germline V lookup: CDR1 SGHTA, CDR2 FQGTGA. The trim removed 5 bases at V and 0 bases at J, leaving 3 bases unmatched. The CDR3 is 14 amino acids. Written as DNA, the CDR3 is TGTGCCAGCAGCCCAGGGGGGACTAACTATGGCTACACCTTC. Translating it yields CASSPGGTNYGYTF.

The chain combines TRBV5-1 with TRBJ1-2; TRBD1 agrees at 7 bases. Germline CDR1 SGHRS, CDR2 YFSETQ. The CDR3 runs to 15 residues. V dropped 0 bases and J dropped 9; count of bases not matched to a gene: 11. This chain's CDR3 is CASSLAMTGSSSYTF. For the CDR3, the DNA is TGCGCCAGCAGCTTGGCCATGACAGGGTCGAGTAGCTACACCTTC.

V and J are TRBV7-2 and TRBJ1-1; 7 nucleotides agree with TRBD1. The V and J ends lost 4 bases and 0 bases, in that order; junction bases with no gene match: 5. The V gene's germline CDR1 is SGHTA and CDR2 FQGNSA. The CDR3 spans 15 residues. Here the CDR3 DNA reads TGTGCCAGCAGCTCCCCCGGGACAGTGAACACTGAAGCTTTCTTT. Protein: CASSSPGTVNTEAFF.

The DNA of the CDR3 is TGTGCCAGCAGCTTAGGGACCGGGACAGGGACGAGCTCCTACGAGCAGTACTTC. Residues: CASSLGTGTGTSSYEQYF. V gene TRBV7-9 combines with J gene TRBJ2-5, with 9 bases matching TRBD1. The closer fit of TRBJ2-7 to the DNA end suggests the J call may be wrong. The CDR3 is 18 amino acids. Germline V gives CDR1 SEHNR, CDR2 FQNEAQ (reference sequence).

The chain uses TRBV18 and TRBJ2-5; D is possibly TRBD1 (5 bases). CDR3 length: 15 residues. Germline V gene sequence: CDR1 KGHSH, CDR2 LQKENI. V lost 1 base and J lost 5, with 14 bases in between. The CDR3 loop is CASSPQSNRRETQYF. Written as DNA, the CDR3 is TGTGCCAGCTCACCACAATCGAACAGGCGGGAGACCCAGTACTTC.

This clone appeared a single time. V and J are TRBV7-2 and TRBJ1-2; TRBD1 matches 11 bases. The CDR3 has 15 amino acids. J was trimmed by 8 bases and V by 5 bases; bases with no gene match: 10. The germline V gene encodes CDR1 SGHTA and CDR2 FQGNSA. In nucleotides, the CDR3 is TGTGCCAGCAGCATCGGGACAGGGGGATTGGGAGGCTACACCTTC. Translation: CASSIGTGGLGGYTF.

This rearrangement joins TRBV11-2 to TRBJ2-7; D unclear. Trimming removed 5 bases at V and 7 bases at J, with 15 bases between. The length of the CDR3 is 13 residues. Germline V lookup: CDR1 SGHAT, CDR2 FQNNGV. Here the CDR3 DNA reads TGTGCCAGCAGCCTGACGACTTCGGAGGAGCAGTACTTC. Protein product: CASSLTTSEEQYF. Full variable domain (remainder filled in from reference TRBV11-2 and TRBJ2-7): EAGVAQSPRYKIIEKRQSVAFWCNPISGHATLYWYQQILGQGPKLLIQFQNNGVVDDSQLPKDRFSAERLKGVDSTLKIQPAKLEDSAVYLCASSLTTSEEQYFGPGTRLTVT.

V and J are TRBV6-5 and TRBJ1-2; perhaps TRBD1 as D (5 bases). Trimming removed 0 bases from V and 7 bases from J, with 12 bases in between. Germline CDR1 is MNHEY and CDR2 is SVGAGI. The CDR3 has 14 residues. CDR3 in DNA: TGTGCCAGCAGTTACTCCGTAGGGGCCCCTGGCTACACCTTC. This gives the protein CASSYSVGAPGYTF.